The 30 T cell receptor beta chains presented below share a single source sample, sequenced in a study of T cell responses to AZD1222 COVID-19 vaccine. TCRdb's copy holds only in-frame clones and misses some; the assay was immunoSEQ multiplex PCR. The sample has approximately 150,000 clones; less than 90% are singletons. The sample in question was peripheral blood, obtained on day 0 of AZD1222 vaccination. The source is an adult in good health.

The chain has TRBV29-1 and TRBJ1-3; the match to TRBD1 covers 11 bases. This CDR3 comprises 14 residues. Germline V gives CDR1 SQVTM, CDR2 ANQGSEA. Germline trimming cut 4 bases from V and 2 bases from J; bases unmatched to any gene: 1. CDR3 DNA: TGCAGCGTTGGGGGACAGGGGGCTGGAAACACCATATATTTT. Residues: CSVGGQGAGNTIYF.

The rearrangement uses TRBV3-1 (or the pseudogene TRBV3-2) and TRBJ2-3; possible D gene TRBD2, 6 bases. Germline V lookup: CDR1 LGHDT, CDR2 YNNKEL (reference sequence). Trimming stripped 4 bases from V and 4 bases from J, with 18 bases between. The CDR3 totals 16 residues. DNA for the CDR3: TGTGCCAGCAGCCCCCGGGTGTTAGCGGTGTCAGATACGCAGTATTTT. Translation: CASSPRVLAVSDTQYF.

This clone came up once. CDR3 nucleotide sequence: TGTGCCAGAAGCAGCCCCCACGGTGGGTTGAACACTGAAGCTTTCTTT. Translated, it gives CARSSPHGGLNTEAFF. The chain couples TRBV5-3 to TRBJ1-1, with no clear D. TRBV5-3 is noted as an ORF with a role that remains uncertain. The V and J ends lost 4 bases and 0 bases respectively, with 16 bases between them. This CDR3 is built from 16 residues.

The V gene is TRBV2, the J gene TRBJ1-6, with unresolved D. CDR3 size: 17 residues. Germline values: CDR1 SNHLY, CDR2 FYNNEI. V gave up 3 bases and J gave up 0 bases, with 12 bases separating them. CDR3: CASSERQASSYNSPLHF. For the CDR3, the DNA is TGTGCCAGCAGTGAGAGGCAGGCGAGCTCCTATAATTCACCCCTCCACTTT.

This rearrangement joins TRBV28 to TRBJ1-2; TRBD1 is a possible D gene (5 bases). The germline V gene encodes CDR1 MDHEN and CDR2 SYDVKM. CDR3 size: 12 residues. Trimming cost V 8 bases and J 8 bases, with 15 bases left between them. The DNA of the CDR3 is TGTGCCAGCGGCCCAGGGCGAAGGGGCTACACCTTC. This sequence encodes CASGPGRRGYTF.

The CDR3 nucleotides are TGTGCCAGCTCCGAGATTACAGCTTTTGCAACTAATGAAAAACTGTTTTTT. Its protein is CASSEITAFATNEKLFF. The chain is built from TRBV19 and TRBJ1-4; D is undetermined. CDR3 size: 17 residues. Germline V lookup: CDR1 LNHDA, CDR2 SQIVND (reference sequence). Trimming stripped 9 bases from V and 0 bases from J, with 20 bases between.

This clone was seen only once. The CDR3 is CASSQSSKGRNEKLFF. The CDR3, as DNA: TGCGCCAGCAGTCAATCCTCCAAGGGGAGGAATGAAAAACTGTTTTTT. This chain connects TRBV23-1 to TRBJ1-4, with D possibly matching TRBD1 (5 bases). TRBV23-1 counts as an open reading frame of uncertain function. The CDR3 has 16 residues. The ends were cut back, 0 bases at V and 5 bases at J, with 13 bases in the middle.

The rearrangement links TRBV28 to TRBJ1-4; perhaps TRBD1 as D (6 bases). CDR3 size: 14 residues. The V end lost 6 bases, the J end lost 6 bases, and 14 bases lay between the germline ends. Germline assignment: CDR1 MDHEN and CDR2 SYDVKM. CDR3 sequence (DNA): TGTGCCAGCAGCCGAGGGGGACCGGATGAAAAACTGTTTTTT. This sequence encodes CASSRGGPDEKLFF.

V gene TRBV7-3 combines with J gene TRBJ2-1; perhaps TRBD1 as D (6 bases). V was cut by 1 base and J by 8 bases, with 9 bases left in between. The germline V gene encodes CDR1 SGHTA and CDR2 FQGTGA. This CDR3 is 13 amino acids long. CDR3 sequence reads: CASSLSGGDEQFF. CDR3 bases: TGTGCCAGCAGCTTAAGTGGGGGCGATGAGCAGTTCTTC. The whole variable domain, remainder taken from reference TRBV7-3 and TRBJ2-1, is GAGVSQTPSNKVTEKGKYVELRCDPISGHTALYWYRQSLGQGPEFLIYFQGTGAADDSGLPNDRFFAVRPEGSVSTLKIQRTERGDSAVYLCASSLSGGDEQFFGPGTRLTVL.

CDR3 sequence (DNA): TGTGCCAGCAGCCCGTGGACACTCAACACTGAAGCTTTCTTT. Translated, it gives CASSPWTLNTEAFF. V usage is TRBV9 and J usage is TRBJ1-1, with D maybe TRBD1 (5 bases). The length of the CDR3 is 14 residues. V was pared by 4 bases and J by 2 bases, with 12 bases between. Looked up from germline, CDR1 is SGDLS and CDR2 is YYNGEE.

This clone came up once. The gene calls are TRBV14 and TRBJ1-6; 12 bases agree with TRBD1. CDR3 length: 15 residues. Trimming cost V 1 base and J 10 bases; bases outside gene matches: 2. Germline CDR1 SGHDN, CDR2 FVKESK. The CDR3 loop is CASSQGDRGRSPLHF. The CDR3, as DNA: TGTGCCAGCAGCCAAGGGGACAGGGGGCGGTCACCCCTCCACTTT.

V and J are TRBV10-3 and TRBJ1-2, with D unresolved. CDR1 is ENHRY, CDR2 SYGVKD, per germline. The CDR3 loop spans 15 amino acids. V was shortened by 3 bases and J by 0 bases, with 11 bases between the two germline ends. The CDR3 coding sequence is TGTGCCATCAGTGACGCCAATCGGGCTAACTATGGCTACACCTTC. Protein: CAISDANRANYGYTF.

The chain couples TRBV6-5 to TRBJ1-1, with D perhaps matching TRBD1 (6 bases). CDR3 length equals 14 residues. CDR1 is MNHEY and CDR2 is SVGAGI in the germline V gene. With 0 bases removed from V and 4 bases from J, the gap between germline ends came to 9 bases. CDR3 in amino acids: CASSYSGGGTEAFF. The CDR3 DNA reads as TGTGCCAGCAGTTACTCCGGAGGGGGCACTGAAGCTTTCTTT.

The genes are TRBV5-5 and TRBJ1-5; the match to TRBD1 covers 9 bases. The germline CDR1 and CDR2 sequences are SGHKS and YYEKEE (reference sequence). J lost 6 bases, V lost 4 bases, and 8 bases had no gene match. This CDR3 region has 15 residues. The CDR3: CASSLGQGARQPQHF. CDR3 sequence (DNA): TGTGCCAGCAGCCTGGGACAGGGTGCGCGTCAGCCCCAGCATTTT.

CDR3 nucleotide sequence: TGCGCCAGCAGTTTCGGAACCGACTCACCCCTCCACTTT. As protein: CASSFGTDSPLHF. This rearrangement joins TRBV5-1 to TRBJ1-6; D is ambiguous. This CDR3 comprises 13 residues. The germline V gene encodes CDR1 SGHRS and CDR2 YFSETQ. Trimming removed 5 bases from V and 10 bases from J, with 13 bases in between.

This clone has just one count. This CDR3 reads CASTNGDTQYF. CDR3 in DNA: TGTGCCAGCACCAACGGGGATACGCAGTATTTT. The rearrangement uses TRBV7-9 and TRBJ2-3; D not resolved. Trimming shortened V by 7 bases and J by 6 bases, and 8 bases separated the two germline ends. The CDR3 has 11 amino acids. Germline-derived CDR1 and CDR2 are SEHNR and FQNEAQ (reference sequence).

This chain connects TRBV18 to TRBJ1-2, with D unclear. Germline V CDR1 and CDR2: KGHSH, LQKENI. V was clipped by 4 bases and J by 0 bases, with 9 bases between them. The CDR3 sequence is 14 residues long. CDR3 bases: TGTGCCAGCTCACTTCAGCAGACTAACTATGGCTACACCTTC. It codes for CASSLQQTNYGYTF.

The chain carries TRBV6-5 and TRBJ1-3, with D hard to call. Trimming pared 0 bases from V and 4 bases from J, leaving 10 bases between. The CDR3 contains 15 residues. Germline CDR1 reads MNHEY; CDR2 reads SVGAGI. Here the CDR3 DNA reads TGTGCCAGCAGTTACTCGTCGGGGTTCGGAAACACCATATATTTT. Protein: CASSYSSGFGNTIYF.

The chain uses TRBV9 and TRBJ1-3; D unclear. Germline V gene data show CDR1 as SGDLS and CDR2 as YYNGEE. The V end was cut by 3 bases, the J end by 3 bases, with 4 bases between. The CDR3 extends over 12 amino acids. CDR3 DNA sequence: TGTGCCAGCAGCGACGGTGGAAACACCATATATTTT. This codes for CASSDGGNTIYF.

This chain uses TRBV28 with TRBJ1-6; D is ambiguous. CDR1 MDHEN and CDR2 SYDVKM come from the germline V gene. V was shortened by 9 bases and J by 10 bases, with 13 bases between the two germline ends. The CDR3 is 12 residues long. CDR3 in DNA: TGTGCCAGTTTGACCCCGGAGTCACCCCTCCACTTT. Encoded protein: CASLTPESPLHF.

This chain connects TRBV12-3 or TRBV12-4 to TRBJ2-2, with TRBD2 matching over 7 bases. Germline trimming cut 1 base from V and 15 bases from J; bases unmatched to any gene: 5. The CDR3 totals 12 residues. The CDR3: CASSLVERGVFF. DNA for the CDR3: TGTGCCAGCAGTTTAGTGGAACGGGGGGTGTTTTTT.

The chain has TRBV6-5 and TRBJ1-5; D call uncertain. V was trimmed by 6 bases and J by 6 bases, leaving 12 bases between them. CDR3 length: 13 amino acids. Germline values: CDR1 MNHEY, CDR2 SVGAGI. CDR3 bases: TGTGCCAGCAGGGAGACCCCTGCTCAGCCCCAGCATTTT. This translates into CASRETPAQPQHF.

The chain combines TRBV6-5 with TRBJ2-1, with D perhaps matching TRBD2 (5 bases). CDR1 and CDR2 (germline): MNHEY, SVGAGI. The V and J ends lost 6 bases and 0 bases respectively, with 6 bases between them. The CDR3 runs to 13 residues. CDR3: CASRGSSYNEQFF. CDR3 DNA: TGTGCCAGCAGAGGGAGCTCCTACAATGAGCAGTTCTTC.

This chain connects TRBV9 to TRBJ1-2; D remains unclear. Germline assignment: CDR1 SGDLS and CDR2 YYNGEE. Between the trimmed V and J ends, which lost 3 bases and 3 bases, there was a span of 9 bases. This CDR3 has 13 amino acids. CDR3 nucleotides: TGTGCCAGCAGCGGGACCCCTTACTATGGCTACACCTTC. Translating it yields CASSGTPYYGYTF.

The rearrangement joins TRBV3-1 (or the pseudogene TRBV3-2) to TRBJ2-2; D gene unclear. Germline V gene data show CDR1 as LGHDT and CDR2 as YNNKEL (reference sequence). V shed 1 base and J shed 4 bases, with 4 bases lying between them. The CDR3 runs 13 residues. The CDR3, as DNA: TGTGCCAGCAGCCAAGTGTCCACCGGGGAGCTGTTTTTT. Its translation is CASSQVSTGELFF.

The CDR3 nucleotides are TGTGCCATCAGTGGAAATGACAATCAGCAAGCTTTCTTT. The encoded protein is CAISGNDNQQAFF. V is TRBV10-3 and J is TRBJ1-1; the D is unclear. The CDR3 consists of 13 residues. Germline CDR1 ENHRY, CDR2 SYGVKD. Between the trimmed V and J ends, which lost 4 bases and 9 bases, there was a span of 15 bases.

CDR3: CASSASVRTVNYGYTF. CDR3 in DNA: TGTGCCAGCTCCGCGAGCGTCAGGACAGTAAACTATGGCTACACCTTC. This rearrangement joins TRBV18 to TRBJ1-2, with a possible D match to TRBD1 (6 bases). The germline V gene encodes CDR1 KGHSH and CDR2 LQKENI. The CDR3 runs 16 residues. V was clipped by 6 bases and J by 2 bases, with 19 bases between them. The whole variable domain, remainder taken from reference TRBV18 and TRBJ1-2, is NAGVMQNPRHLVRRRGQEARLRCSPMKGHSHVYWYRQLPEEGLKFMVYLQKENIIDESGMPKERFSAEFPKEGPSILRIQQVVRGDSAAYFCASSASVRTVNYGYTFGSGTRLTVV.

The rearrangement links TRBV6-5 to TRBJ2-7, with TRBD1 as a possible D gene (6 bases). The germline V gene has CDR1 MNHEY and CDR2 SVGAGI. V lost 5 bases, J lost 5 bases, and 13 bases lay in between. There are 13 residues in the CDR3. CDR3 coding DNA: TGTGCCAGCAGTAAAACGGGACATAACGAGCAGTACGTC. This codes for CASSKTGHNEQYV.

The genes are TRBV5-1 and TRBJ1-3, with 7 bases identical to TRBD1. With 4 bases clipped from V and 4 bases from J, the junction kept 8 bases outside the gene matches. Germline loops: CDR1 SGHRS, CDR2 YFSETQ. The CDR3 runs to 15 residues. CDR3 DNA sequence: TGCGCCAGCAGCGTCGACAGGGTGCGGGGAAACACCATATATTTT. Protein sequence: CASSVDRVRGNTIYF.

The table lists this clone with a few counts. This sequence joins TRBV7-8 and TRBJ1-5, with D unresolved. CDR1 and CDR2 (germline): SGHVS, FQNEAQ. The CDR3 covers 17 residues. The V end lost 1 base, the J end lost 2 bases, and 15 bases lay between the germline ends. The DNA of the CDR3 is TGTGCCAGCAGCTTAGTCTTTCGGGGAGGCGGCAATCAGCCCCAGCATTTT. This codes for CASSLVFRGGGNQPQHF.